These 25 T cell receptor beta chains were all obtained from the same sample, sequenced in a study of OX40 agonist ivuxolimab in advanced cancers. Libraries were prepared by immunoSEQ multiplex PCR; TCRdb keeps only in-frame clonotypes and omits some of them. The top ten clones hold around 4.1% of a sample with around 79,000 clones, about nine tenths of them seen once. The sample in question was CD4+ or CD8+ T cells sorted from blood, obtained in a trial of the OX40 agonist ivuxolimab. Receptor source: an adult with an advanced solid tumor such as melanoma, head and neck, liver or kidney cancer.

The sample holds one count of this clone. The chain recombines TRBV11-2 with TRBJ2-7, with 10 nucleotides matching TRBD2. Germline V gene lookup returns CDR1 SGHAT and CDR2 FQNNGV. V dropped 1 base and J dropped 3; count of bases not matched to a gene: 6. This CDR3 comprises 16 residues. The DNA of the CDR3 is TGTGCCAGCAGCTTAGGGACTAGCGGAGGCTACTACGAGCAGTACTTC. This translates into CASSLGTSGGYYEQYF.

The table lists this clone with a few counts. V is TRBV10-1 and J is TRBJ1-1; D ambiguous. With 5 bases removed from V and 0 bases from J, the gap between germline ends came to 10 bases. The CDR3 covers 14 residues. Germline V CDR1 and CDR2: WNHNN, SYGVQD (reference sequence). CDR3 amino acids: CASSLSGLNTEAFF. The CDR3 nucleotides are TGCGCCAGCAGTTTATCAGGTTTGAACACTGAAGCTTTCTTT.

The chain combines TRBV19 with TRBJ2-3, with TRBD2 matching 10 bases. This CDR3 comprises 16 residues. With V trimmed by 6 bases and J by 1 base, 7 bases remained unmatched. The V gene's germline CDR1 is LNHDA and CDR2 SQIVND (reference sequence). CDR3 DNA: TGTGCCAGTAGGGCGGAGGGGACTAGCGGCACAGATACGCAGTATTTT. This gives the protein CASRAEGTSGTDTQYF.

V gene TRBV28 combines with J gene TRBJ2-7; D not certain. The CDR3 extends over 12 amino acids. The germline gives CDR1 MDHEN, CDR2 SYDVKM. V shed 3 bases and J shed 4 bases, with 7 bases lying between them. CDR3: CASSFNPYEQYF. The CDR3 DNA is TGTGCCAGCAGTTTTAATCCTTACGAGCAGTACTTC.

The chain couples TRBV29-1 to TRBJ1-3; D is ambiguous. The ends were cut back, 4 bases at V and 4 bases at J, with 11 bases in the middle. This CDR3 comprises 13 residues. Per germline, CDR1 SQVTM and CDR2 ANQGSEA. CDR3 protein: CSVAAGSGNTIYF. As DNA, the CDR3 is TGCAGCGTTGCGGCGGGATCAGGAAACACCATATATTTT.

This clone has a single count. V and J are TRBV11-2 and TRBJ2-7; TRBD2 agrees at 13 bases. CDR3 length equals 15 residues. The J segment lost 5 bases and the V segment lost 5 bases, leaving 6 bases of the junction unmatched. Germline CDR1 is SGHAT and CDR2 is FQNNGV. CDR3 nucleotide sequence: TGTGCCAGCAGCCAGACTAGCGGGAGGCTCGACGAGCAGTACTTC. It specifies CASSQTSGRLDEQYF.

The table lists this clone with a count of one. The chain recombines TRBV5-4 with TRBJ2-3; 7 bases are shared with TRBD1. V was clipped by 3 bases and J by 9 bases; unmatched bases: 4. The CDR3 spans 12 residues. Germline V gene data show CDR1 as SGHNT and CDR2 as YYREEE (reference sequence). The DNA of the CDR3 is TGTGCCAGCAGCTCAGGGGGTCGGACGCAGTATTTT. Protein sequence: CASSSGGRTQYF.

The V and J genes are TRBV5-1 and TRBJ1-4; no reliable D call. The V gene's germline CDR1 is SGHRS and CDR2 YFSETQ. This CDR3 has 15 amino acids. Trimming removed 5 bases at V and 2 bases at J, with 13 bases between. CDR3 bases: TGCGCCAGCAGGTTGTTACCGGGGACTAATGAAAAACTGTTTTTT. Its protein product is CASRLLPGTNEKLFF.

This chain joins TRBV11-2 and TRBJ1-2, with 7 nucleotides matching TRBD1. CDR3 length: 13 amino acids. V shed 2 bases, J shed 3 bases, and the junction held 0 bases outside the gene matches. Germline V gene sequence: CDR1 SGHAT, CDR2 FQNNGV. In DNA form, the CDR3 reads TGTGCCAGCAGCTTACAGGGGGACTATGGCTACACCTTC. Its translation: CASSLQGDYGYTF.

The chain uses TRBV27 and TRBJ2-5; 10 bases match TRBD2. This CDR3 has 15 residues. The V gene's germline CDR1 is MNHEY and CDR2 SMNVEV (reference sequence). After removal of 5 bases from V and 3 bases from J, the junction contained 6 bases not matched to a gene. CDR3 loop: CASSPSGRPEETQYF. As DNA, the CDR3 is TGTGCCAGCAGTCCTAGCGGGAGACCAGAAGAGACCCAGTACTTC.

V is TRBV6-6 and J is TRBJ1-1, with TRBD1 matching over 9 bases. Unmatched junction bases numbered 6, after V lost 4 bases and J lost 6 bases. CDR1 and CDR2 (germline): MNHNY, SVGAGI (reference sequence). The CDR3 covers 14 residues. CDR3 sequence reads: CASSFGTGLAEAFF. CDR3 nucleotide sequence: TGTGCCAGCAGTTTCGGGACAGGGCTCGCTGAAGCTTTCTTT.

V is TRBV11-3 and J is TRBJ2-1, with 8 bases that match TRBD1. This CDR3 region has 16 residues. Germline assignment: CDR1 SGHNT and CDR2 YENEEA. Germline trimming cut 2 bases from V and 7 bases from J; bases unmatched to any gene: 10. The CDR3 loop is CASSLSGQGAGNEQFF. Here the CDR3 DNA reads TGTGCCAGCAGCTTATCCGGACAGGGAGCTGGTAATGAGCAGTTCTTC.

This clone has only one observation. The chain couples TRBV19 to TRBJ2-6, with unresolved D. Trimming shortened V by 7 bases and J by 1 base, and 11 bases separated the two germline ends. CDR1 LNHDA and CDR2 SQIVND come from the germline V gene (reference sequence). This CDR3 is built from 15 residues. CDR3 nucleotides: TGTGCCAGTAATGAAGGGCTTTCTGGGGCCAACGTCCTGACTTTC. As protein: CASNEGLSGANVLTF. Filled out from reference TRBV19 and TRBJ2-6, the complete variable domain reads DGGITQSPKYLFRKEGQNVTLSCEQNLNHDAMYWYRQDPGQGLRLIYYSQIVNDFQKGDIAEGYSVSREKKESFPLTVTSAQKNPTAFYLCASNEGLSGANVLTFGAGSRLTVL.

V and J are TRBV6-4 and TRBJ1-2, with 11 bases identical to TRBD1. The germline gives CDR1 MRHNA, CDR2 SNTAGT. This CDR3 spans 14 amino acids. J was trimmed by 8 bases and V by 6 bases; bases with no gene match: 8. The CDR3 DNA reads as TGTGCCAGCAGCCCCGGGACAGGGGGTAGAGGCTACACCTTC. Amino acid sequence: CASSPGTGGRGYTF.

The chain combines TRBV19 with TRBJ2-5, with TRBD2 as a possible D gene (5 bases). From germline, CDR1 is LNHDA and CDR2 SQIVND (reference sequence). The length of the CDR3 is 14 residues. With 6 bases removed from V and 5 bases from J, the gap between germline ends came to 16 bases. The chain's CDR3 is CASSGIPLRETQYF. The CDR3 bases are TGTGCCAGTAGCGGGATCCCTCTCCGGGAGACCCAGTACTTC. Looking up the rest from reference TRBV19 and TRBJ2-5 gives the full variable domain: DGGITQSPKYLFRKEGQNVTLSCEQNLNHDAMYWYRQDPGQGLRLIYYSQIVNDFQKGDIAEGYSVSREKKESFPLTVTSAQKNPTAFYLCASSGIPLRETQYFGPGTRLLVL.

The rearrangement uses TRBV4-2 and TRBJ1-5; D uncertain. Deletions cut 0 bases from V and 1 base from J, with 16 bases between. The germline gives CDR1 LGHNA, CDR2 YNFKEQ. CDR3 length equals 18 residues. This CDR3 is CASSQEAPRPGSNQPQHF. The DNA for the CDR3 is TGTGCCAGCAGCCAAGAGGCCCCTCGCCCAGGCAGCAATCAGCCCCAGCATTTT.

This clone was counted a single time. CDR3 in amino acids: CASSPPRTGGAETQYF. For the CDR3, the DNA is TGTGCCAGCAGCCCGCCGAGGACAGGGGGCGCGGAGACCCAGTACTTC. V usage is TRBV7-2 and J usage is TRBJ2-5, with 11 bases aligning to TRBD1. The ends lost 5 bases at V and 5 bases at J; junction bases unmatched: 10. Germline V gives CDR1 SGHTA, CDR2 FQGNSA. The CDR3 has 16 amino acids.

The rearrangement links TRBV29-1 to TRBJ2-3; TRBD2 agrees at 8 bases. Losses at the gene ends were 4 bases for V and 2 bases for J; bases not matched to a gene: 2. This CDR3 contains 13 residues. The V gene's germline CDR1 is SQVTM and CDR2 ANQGSEA. DNA of the CDR3: TGCAGCGTTGCGGGAGGGAACACAGATACGCAGTATTTT. It encodes CSVAGGNTDTQYF.

V is TRBV14 and J is TRBJ1-1; tentative D call: TRBD1 (6 bases). Germline V CDR1 and CDR2: SGHDN, FVKESK. The CDR3 is made up of 16 amino acids. The V gene lost 4 bases and the J gene lost 2 bases, with 17 bases spanning the gap. CDR3 in amino acids: CASSLRAGATNTEAFF. The CDR3, as DNA: TGTGCCAGCAGCCTCCGGGCAGGGGCGACCAACACTGAAGCTTTCTTT.

The genes are TRBV28 and TRBJ2-5, with 7 nucleotides matching TRBD2. The DNA matches TRBJ2-7 better at its end, which makes the J call doubtful. In germline, CDR1 is MDHEN, CDR2 SYDVKM. The CDR3 sequence is 15 residues long. CDR3 sequence reads: CASSSAPAGRYEQYF. Here the CDR3 DNA reads TGTGCCAGCAGCAGTGCCCCAGCGGGACGATACGAGCAGTACTTC.

The CDR3 DNA reads TGTGCCAGCAGCTCCGGACAGGTCCTGGGCTACACCTTC. Amino acids: CASSSGQVLGYTF. The chain has TRBV7-9 and TRBJ1-2, with TRBD1 matching 7 bases. CDR3 length: 13 amino acids. J lost 8 bases, V lost 4 bases, and 7 bases had no gene match. Germline V gives CDR1 SEHNR, CDR2 FQNEAQ (reference sequence).

The rearrangement links TRBV7-9 to TRBJ2-5, with a possible D match to TRBD1 (5 bases). The germline V gene has CDR1 SEHNR and CDR2 FQNEAQ (reference sequence). This CDR3 spans 15 amino acids. Deletions cut 0 bases from V and 5 bases from J, with 13 bases between. Here the CDR3 reads CASSLAKGAAETQYF. Written as DNA, the CDR3 is TGTGCCAGCAGCTTAGCGAAAGGGGCGGCCGAGACCCAGTACTTC.

V is TRBV7-8 and J is TRBJ2-1, with D perhaps TRBD1 (5 bases). CDR3 length equals 16 residues. Trimming removed 5 bases at V and 8 bases at J, with 22 bases between. Per germline, CDR1 SGHVS and CDR2 FQNEAQ. In DNA, the CDR3 is TGTGCCAGCAGCCACAGTACAGGAGCCCTCCCCCATGAGCAGTTCTTC. It codes for CASSHSTGALPHEQFF.

The chain combines TRBV5-4 with TRBJ2-3; D unclear. Trimming cost V 0 bases and J 1 base, with 3 bases left between them. Germline lookup yields CDR1 SGHNT and CDR2 YYREEE (reference sequence). The CDR3 extends over 13 amino acids. CDR3 sequence reads: CASSLEGTDTQYF. The CDR3 coding sequence is TGTGCCAGCAGCTTGGAAGGCACAGATACGCAGTATTTT. The variable domain in full, completed from reference TRBV5-4 and TRBJ2-3, reads ETGVTQSPTHLIKTRGQQVTLRCSSQSGHNTVSWYQQALGQGPQFIFQYYREEENGRGNFPPRFSGLQFPNYSSELNVNALELDDSALYLCASSLEGTDTQYFGPGTRLTVL.

The chain uses TRBV6-4 and TRBJ1-1; tentative D call: TRBD1 (5 bases). V was clipped by 8 bases and J by 6 bases, with 22 bases between them. The CDR3 has 15 residues. Germline assignment: CDR1 MRHNA and CDR2 SNTAGT. CDR3 bases: TGTGCCAGCCTGGGGGTAAAGAATTTAGGGTCTGAAGCTTTCTTT. It yields the protein CASLGVKNLGSEAFF.